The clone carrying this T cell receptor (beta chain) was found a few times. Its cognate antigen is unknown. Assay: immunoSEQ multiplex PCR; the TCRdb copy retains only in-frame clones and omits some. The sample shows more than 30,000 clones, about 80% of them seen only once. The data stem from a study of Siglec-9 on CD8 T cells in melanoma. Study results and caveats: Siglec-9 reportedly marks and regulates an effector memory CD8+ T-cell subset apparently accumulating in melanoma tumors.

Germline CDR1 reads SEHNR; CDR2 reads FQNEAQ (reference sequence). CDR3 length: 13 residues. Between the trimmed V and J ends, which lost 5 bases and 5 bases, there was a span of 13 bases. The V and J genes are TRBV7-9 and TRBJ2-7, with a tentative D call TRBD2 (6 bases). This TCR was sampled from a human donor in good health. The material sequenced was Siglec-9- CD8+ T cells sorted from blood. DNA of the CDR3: TGTGCCAGCAGCCCCGGGGGAAACCACGAGCAGTACTTC. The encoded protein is CASSPGGNHEQYF.